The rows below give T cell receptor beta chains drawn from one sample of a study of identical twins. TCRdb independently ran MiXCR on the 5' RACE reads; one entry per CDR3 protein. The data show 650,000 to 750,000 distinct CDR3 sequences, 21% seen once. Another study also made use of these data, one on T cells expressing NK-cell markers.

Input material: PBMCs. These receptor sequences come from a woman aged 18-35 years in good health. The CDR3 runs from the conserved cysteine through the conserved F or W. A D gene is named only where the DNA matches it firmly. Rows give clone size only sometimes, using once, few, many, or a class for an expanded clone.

CDR3aa: CSARDLGRGNSYEQYF
CDR3nt: TGCAGTGCTAGAGATTTGGGGCGGGGCAACTCCTACGAGCAGTACTTC
abundance: -
v_gene: TRBV20-1
j_gene: TRBJ2-7
d_gene: -

CDR3aa: CSVEDLRYPTDTQYF
CDR3nt: TGCAGCGTTGAAGATCTGCGGTACCCCACAGATACGCAGTATTTT
abundance: few
v_gene: TRBV29-1
j_gene: TRBJ2-3
d_gene: -

CDR3aa: CSVGTDSYEQYF
CDR3nt: TGCAGCGTCGGGACTGATTCCTACGAGCAGTACTTC
abundance: many
v_gene: TRBV29-1
j_gene: TRBJ2-7
d_gene: -

CDR3aa: CASSLVQGGDTQYF
CDR3nt: TGCGCCAGCAGCTTGGTACAGGGTGGAGATACGCAGTATTTT
abundance: many
v_gene: TRBV5-1
j_gene: TRBJ2-3
d_gene: -

CDR3aa: CASTLRTSGDNEQFF
CDR3nt: TGTGCCAGCACCCTAAGGACTAGCGGTGACAATGAGCAGTTCTTC
abundance: -
v_gene: TRBV7-8
j_gene: TRBJ2-1
d_gene: TRBD2

CDR3aa: CAISEHGTGGTDTQYF
CDR3nt: TGTGCCATCAGTGAGCATGGGACAGGGGGCACAGATACGCAGTATTTT
abundance: -
v_gene: TRBV10-3
j_gene: TRBJ2-3
d_gene: TRBD1

CDR3aa: CASSWGSATYEQYF
CDR3nt: TGTGCCAGCAGCTGGGGTTCGGCGACTTACGAGCAGTACTTC
abundance: -
v_gene: TRBV7-2
j_gene: TRBJ2-7
d_gene: -

CDR3aa: CASSLVTGRETQYF
CDR3nt: TGTGCCAGCAGCTTGGTAACAGGGAGGGAGACCCAGTACTTC
abundance: few
v_gene: TRBV5-6
j_gene: TRBJ2-5
d_gene: -

CDR3aa: CASKEHLNTEAFF
CDR3nt: TGTGCCAGCAAGGAACATTTGAACACTGAAGCTTTCTTT
abundance: few
v_gene: TRBV12-3/TRBV12-4
j_gene: TRBJ1-1
d_gene: -

CDR3aa: CSVDDRPGDGYTF
CDR3nt: TGCAGCGTTGATGACAGACCTGGGGATGGCTACACCTTC
abundance: many
v_gene: TRBV29-1
j_gene: TRBJ1-2
d_gene: -